The sequence of this T cell receptor beta chain was determined in a study of beta chain features in type 1 diabetes. CDR1 is SGDLS and CDR2 is YYNGEE in the germline V gene. Deletions cut 0 bases from V and 6 bases from J, with 14 bases between. This CDR3 region has 15 residues. Markers CD45RO/CCR7/CD25/CD127/CD95/CD27 served to sort CD4+ naive, central memory, regulatory and stem cell-like memory cells. The investigators reverse transcribed all of the isolated RNA, so they sequenced expressed TCRB transcripts. Repertoires were generated with immunoSEQ multiplex PCR, while TCRdb's copy carries only in-frame clones and drops some. The data contain 350,000 to 450,000 clones, 11% to 15% of them singletons.

The chain joins TRBV9 to TRBJ2-3; D not resolved. The sample comprised naive CD4+ T cells from blood. The sequence derives from a man between 25 and 39 years old in good health. In nucleotides, the CDR3 is TGTGCCAGCAGCGTAGCGGCTGGGCCGTCCGATACGCAGTATTTT. This sequence encodes CASSVAAGPSDTQYF.